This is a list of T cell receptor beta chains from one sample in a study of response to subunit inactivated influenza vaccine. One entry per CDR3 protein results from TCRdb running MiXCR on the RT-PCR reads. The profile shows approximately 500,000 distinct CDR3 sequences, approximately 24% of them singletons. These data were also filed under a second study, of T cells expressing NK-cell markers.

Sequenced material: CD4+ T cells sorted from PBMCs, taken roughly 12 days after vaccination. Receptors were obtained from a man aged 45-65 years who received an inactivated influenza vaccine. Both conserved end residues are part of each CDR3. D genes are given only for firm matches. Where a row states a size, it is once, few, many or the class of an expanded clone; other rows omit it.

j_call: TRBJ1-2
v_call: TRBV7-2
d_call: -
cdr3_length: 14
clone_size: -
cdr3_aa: CASSRSGAAVGYTF
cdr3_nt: TGTGCCAGCAGCCGCTCAGGGGCCGCGGTAGGCTACACCTTC

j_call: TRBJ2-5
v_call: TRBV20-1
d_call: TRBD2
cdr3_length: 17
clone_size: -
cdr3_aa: CSAQELAGAENEETQYF
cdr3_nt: TGCAGTGCTCAAGAACTAGCGGGGGCCGAGAATGAAGAGACCCAGTACTTC

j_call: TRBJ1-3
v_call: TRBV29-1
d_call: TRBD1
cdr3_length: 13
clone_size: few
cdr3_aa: CSVWDRQDNTIYF
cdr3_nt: TGCAGCGTCTGGGACAGGCAGGACAACACCATATATTTT

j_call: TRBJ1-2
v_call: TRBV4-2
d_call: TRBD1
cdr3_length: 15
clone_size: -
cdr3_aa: CASSQADREGGGYTF
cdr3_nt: TGTGCCAGCAGCCAAGCCGACAGGGAAGGGGGTGGCTACACCTTC

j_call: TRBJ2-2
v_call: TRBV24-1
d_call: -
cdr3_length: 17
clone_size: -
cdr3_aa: CATSDLGRGPNTGELFF
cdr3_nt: TGTGCCACCAGTGATTTGGGTCGGGGGCCAAACACCGGGGAGCTGTTTTTT

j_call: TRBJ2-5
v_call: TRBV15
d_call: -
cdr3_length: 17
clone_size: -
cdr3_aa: CATSRDFRPSDQETQYF
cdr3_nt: TGTGCCACCAGCAGAGATTTCAGGCCTTCGGACCAAGAGACCCAGTACTTC

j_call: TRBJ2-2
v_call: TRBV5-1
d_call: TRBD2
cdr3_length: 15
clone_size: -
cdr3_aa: CATTSSGWNTGELFF
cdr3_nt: TGCGCCACAACATCTAGCGGATGGAACACCGGGGAGCTGTTTTTT

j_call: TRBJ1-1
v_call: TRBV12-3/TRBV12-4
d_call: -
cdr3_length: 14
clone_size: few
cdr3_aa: CASSLGRLGTEAFF
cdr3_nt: TGTGCCAGCAGTTTAGGCAGGTTGGGCACTGAAGCTTTCTTT

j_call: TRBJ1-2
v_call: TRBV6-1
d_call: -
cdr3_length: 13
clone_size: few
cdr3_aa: CASRTPAGLAYTF
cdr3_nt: TGTGCCAGCAGAACCCCGGCGGGGCTGGCCTACACCTTC

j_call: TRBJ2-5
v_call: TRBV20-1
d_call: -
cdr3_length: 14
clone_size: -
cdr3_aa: CSASPGLRKGTQYF
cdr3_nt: TGCAGTGCTAGTCCGGGACTGAGAAAAGGGACCCAGTACTTC

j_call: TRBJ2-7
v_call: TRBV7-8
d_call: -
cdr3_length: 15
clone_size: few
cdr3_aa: CASSFYGGSSYEQYF
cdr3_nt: TGTGCCAGCAGCTTTTATGGCGGTAGCTCCTACGAGCAGTACTTC

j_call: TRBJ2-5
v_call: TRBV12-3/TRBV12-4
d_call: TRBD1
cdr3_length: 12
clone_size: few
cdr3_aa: CASRYRGETQYF
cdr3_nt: TGTGCCAGCAGGTACAGGGGAGAGACCCAGTACTTC

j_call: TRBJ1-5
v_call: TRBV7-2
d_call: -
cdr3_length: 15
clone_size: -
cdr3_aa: CASSLTASGRQPQHF
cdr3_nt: TGTGCCAGCAGCTTAACGGCGTCCGGTCGTCAGCCCCAGCATTTT

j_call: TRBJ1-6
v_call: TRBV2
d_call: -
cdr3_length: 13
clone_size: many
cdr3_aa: CASSGSGDEPLHF
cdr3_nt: TGTGCCAGCAGTGGGTCCGGAGACGAACCCCTCCACTTT

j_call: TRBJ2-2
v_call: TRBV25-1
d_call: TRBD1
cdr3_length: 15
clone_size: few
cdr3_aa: CASSELQGQGRELFF
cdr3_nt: TGTGCCAGCAGTGAATTACAGGGACAGGGCCGGGAGCTGTTTTTT

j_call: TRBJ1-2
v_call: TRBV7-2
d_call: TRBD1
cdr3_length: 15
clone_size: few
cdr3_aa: CASSLAPGQSYGYTF
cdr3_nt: TGTGCCAGCAGCTTAGCCCCGGGACAGAGCTATGGCTACACCTTC

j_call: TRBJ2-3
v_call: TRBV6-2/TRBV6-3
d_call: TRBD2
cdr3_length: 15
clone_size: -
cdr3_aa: CASRGSGRGPDTQYF
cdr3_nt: TGTGCCAGCAGAGGAAGCGGGAGGGGGCCAGATACGCAGTATTTT

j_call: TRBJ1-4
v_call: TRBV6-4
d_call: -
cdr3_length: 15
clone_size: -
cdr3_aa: CASSEQQGIGEKLFF
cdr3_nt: TGTGCCAGCAGTGAACAACAGGGCATCGGAGAAAAACTGTTTTTT

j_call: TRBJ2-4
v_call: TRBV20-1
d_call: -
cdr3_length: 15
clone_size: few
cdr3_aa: CSASSGGAGKNIQYF
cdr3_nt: TGCAGTGCTAGTTCGGGGGGCGCTGGCAAAAACATTCAGTACTTC

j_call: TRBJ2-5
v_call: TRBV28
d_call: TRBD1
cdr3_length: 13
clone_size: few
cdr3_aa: CATTTGNQETQYF
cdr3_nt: TGTGCCACCACGACAGGGAATCAAGAGACCCAGTACTTC

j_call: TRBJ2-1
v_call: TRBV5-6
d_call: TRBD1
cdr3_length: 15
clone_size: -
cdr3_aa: CASSQGGRSSNEQFF
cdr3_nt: TGTGCCAGCAGCCAAGGGGGCAGAAGCTCCAATGAGCAGTTCTTC

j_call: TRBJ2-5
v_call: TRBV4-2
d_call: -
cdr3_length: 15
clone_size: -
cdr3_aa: CASRRTPLTQETQYF
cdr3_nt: TGTGCCAGCAGACGGACCCCCCTTACCCAAGAGACCCAGTACTTC

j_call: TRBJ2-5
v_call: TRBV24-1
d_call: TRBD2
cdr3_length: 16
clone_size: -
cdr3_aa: CATSDPVLAGVETQYF
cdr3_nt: TGTGCCACCAGTGATCCTGTGCTAGCGGGGGTCGAGACCCAGTACTTC

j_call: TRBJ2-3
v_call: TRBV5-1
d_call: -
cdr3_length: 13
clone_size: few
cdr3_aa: CASKGTSTDTQYF
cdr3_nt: TGCGCCAGCAAGGGGACTTCCACAGATACGCAGTATTTT

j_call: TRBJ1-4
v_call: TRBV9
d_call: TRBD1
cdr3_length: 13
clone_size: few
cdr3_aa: CASSAGDSQKLFF
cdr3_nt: TGTGCCAGCAGCGCCGGGGACAGTCAAAAACTGTTTTTT